The rows below give T cell receptor beta chains drawn from one sample of a study of early T cells in non-severe SARS-CoV-2 infection. TCRdb re-analysed the 5' RACE reads in MiXCR, keeping a single row per CDR3 protein. The sample has some 80,000 distinct CDR3 sequences; roughly 13% are singletons. The material sequenced was whole blood. The receptors originated from an adult who was a healthcare worker with PCR-confirmed SARS-CoV-2 infection or an uninfected control (not recorded which). Both conserved end residues are part of each CDR3. The D gene is left open where the match is weak. Some rows have no size entry. The others give once, few or many, or a class for an expanded clone.

j_call clone_size d_call v_call cdr3_aa cdr3_nt
TRBJ2-3 few TRBD2 TRBV12-3/TRBV12-4 CASSPARLAGSTDTQYF TGTGCCAGCAGTCCCGCCCGACTAGCGGGGAGCACAGATACGCAGTATTTT
TRBJ1-1 many . TRBV12-3/TRBV12-4 CASGFYSAENTEAFF TGTGCCAGCGGCTTCTACTCGGCAGAGAACACTGAAGCTTTCTTT
TRBJ2-1 . . TRBV7-2 CASLGNNEQFF TGTGCCAGCTTGGGGAACAATGAGCAGTTCTTC
TRBJ2-7 many TRBD1 TRBV6-6 CASRSTGTAFYEQYF TGTGCCAGCAGATCAACCGGGACAGCCTTTTACGAGCAGTACTTC
TRBJ1-2 few TRBD1 TRBV19 CASSDRGRILDGYTF TGTGCCAGTTCAGACAGGGGGCGGATTTTAGATGGCTACACCTTC
TRBJ2-2 few . TRBV20-1 CSADKIDFGTGELFF TGCAGTGCCGATAAGATAGATTTCGGGACCGGGGAGCTGTTTTTT
TRBJ1-1 . . TRBV21-1 CASSKGTAEAFF TGTGCCAGCAGCAAAGGTACGGCTGAAGCTTTCTTT
TRBJ2-3 many . TRBV14 CASTQLSTDTQYF TGTGCCAGCACCCAGCTCAGCACAGATACGCAGTATTTT
TRBJ2-1 few . TRBV10-3 CAISRRIYNEQFF TGTGCCATTAGCCGGAGGATTTACAATGAGCAGTTCTTC
TRBJ1-5 few . TRBV6-2/TRBV6-3 CASRTGIRSNQPQHF TGTGCCAGCAGAACAGGGATTCGGAGCAATCAGCCCCAGCATTTT
TRBJ2-7 few . TRBV6-1 CASSETRVSYYEQYF TGTGCCAGCAGTGAAACGAGGGTTTCGTACTACGAGCAGTACTTC
TRBJ1-6 . . TRBV2 CASTRGKSPLHF TGTGCCAGCACCCGGGGGAAATCACCCCTCCACTTT
TRBJ1-2 few . TRBV4-1 CASSQGPDGYTF TGCGCCAGCAGCCAAGGGCCCGATGGCTACACCTTC
TRBJ2-5 many TRBD2 TRBV18 CASSWGGQETQYF TGTGCCAGCTCATGGGGGGGCCAAGAGACCCAGTACTTC
TRBJ2-3 . TRBD1 TRBV4-1 CASSQEEGGTGSLRDTQYF TGCGCCAGCAGCCAAGAAGAAGGGGGGACAGGGTCCCTCAGAGATACGCAGTATTTT
TRBJ2-7 many . TRBV9 CASSVSLDSYEQYF TGTGCCAGCAGCGTTTCTCTAGACTCCTACGAGCAGTACTTC
TRBJ1-1 . . TRBV18 CASSLDGSTEAFF TGTGCCAGCTCACTTGACGGAAGCACTGAAGCTTTCTTT
TRBJ2-7 few TRBD2 TRBV3-1 CASSLYSGGSYEQYF TGTGCCAGCAGCCTCTACTCGGGGGGGTCCTACGAGCAGTACTTC
TRBJ1-2 . . TRBV20-1 CSARPPGPYGYTF TGCAGTGCTAGACCGCCAGGCCCCTATGGCTACACCTTC
TRBJ1-1 many . TRBV7-9 CASSGRLHKNTEAFF TGTGCCAGCAGCGGGAGGTTACATAAGAACACTGAAGCTTTCTTT
TRBJ2-1 . . TRBV20-1 CSANPTWGMGNEQFF TGCAGTGCAAACCCTACATGGGGCATGGGCAATGAGCAGTTCTTC
TRBJ2-7 many TRBD2 TRBV2 CASSEAAGVANEQYF TGTGCCAGCAGTGAAGCAGCGGGGGTAGCCAACGAGCAGTACTTC
TRBJ2-2 few TRBD1 TRBV6-4 CASSLGQGARPGELFF TGTGCCAGCTCACTAGGACAGGGAGCTCGTCCCGGGGAGCTGTTTTTT
TRBJ1-1 few . TRBV7-9 CASSLGPPGYPDTVEAFF TGTGCCAGCAGCTTAGGGCCCCCTGGTTATCCGGACACGGTAGAAGCTTTCTTT
TRBJ1-1 many . TRBV18 CASSRGNTEAFF TGTGCCAGCTCACGGGGGAACACTGAAGCTTTCTTT
TRBJ2-3 few . TRBV20-1 CSARGPSVSDTQYF TGCAGTGCTAGAGGTCCTAGCGTCTCAGATACGCAGTATTTT
TRBJ2-7 . . TRBV20-1 CSASGTSTYEQYF TGCAGTGCTAGCGGGACTTCAACCTACGAGCAGTACTTC
TRBJ1-1 many . TRBV21-1 CASSKVPHTRDPPGGPMNTEAFF TGTGCCAGCAGCAAAGTTCCACACACCAGGGACCCTCCAGGGGGTCCTATGAACACTGAAGCTTTCTTT
TRBJ2-3 few TRBD2 TRBV6-2/TRBV6-3 CASSYQGGRDTQYF TGTGCCAGCAGTTACCAGGGAGGGAGAGATACGCAGTATTTT
TRBJ2-5 . TRBD2 TRBV7-2 CASSLGPGLAEETQYF TGTGCCAGCAGCTTAGGGCCAGGACTAGCGGAAGAGACCCAGTACTTC
TRBJ1-2 . . TRBV7-4 CASSLVLRPEDNYGYTF TGTGCCAGCAGCTTAGTACTCCGGCCAGAAGATAACTATGGCTACACCTTC
TRBJ1-1 medium-sized . TRBV29-1 CSPGVEAFF TGCAGCCCTGGCGTAGAAGCTTTCTTT
TRBJ2-1 many . TRBV20-1 CSASSTGEQFF TGCAGTGCTAGTTCCACGGGGGAGCAGTTCTTC
TRBJ2-5 many TRBD1 TRBV20-1 CSATFLMGQGFETQYF TGCAGTGCTACCTTCCTCATGGGACAGGGCTTCGAGACCCAGTACTTC
TRBJ2-2 many . TRBV2 CASSGFTGQGGTGELFF TGTGCCAGCAGCGGATTCACTGGGCAGGGGGGCACCGGGGAGCTGTTTTTT
TRBJ1-5 many . TRBV6-1 CASSETGGLPQHF TGTGCCAGCAGTGAAACGGGTGGCCTGCCCCAGCATTTT
TRBJ2-3 many TRBD2 TRBV6-1 CASSEKAGGPDTQYF TGTGCCAGCAGTGAAAAAGCGGGGGGGCCTGATACGCAGTATTTT
TRBJ2-7 many . TRBV20-1 CSAGGGTFTYEQYF TGCAGTGCCGGCGGAGGGACCTTCACCTACGAGCAGTACTTC
TRBJ1-2 . . TRBV20-1 CSARVTADNYGYTF TGCAGTGCTAGAGTCACAGCGGATAACTATGGCTACACCTTC
TRBJ2-3 few TRBD2 TRBV12-3/TRBV12-4 CASSSGGALTDTQYF TGTGCCAGCAGTAGCGGGGGGGCGCTCACAGATACGCAGTATTTT
TRBJ2-1 . . TRBV7-8 CASSLVSGYNEQFF TGTGCCAGCAGCTTGGTGTCAGGCTACAATGAGCAGTTCTTC
TRBJ2-1 many TRBD1 TRBV5-4 CASSRDRGPSEQFF TGTGCCAGCAGCAGGGACAGGGGGCCAAGTGAGCAGTTCTTC
TRBJ2-3 few TRBD2 TRBV20-1 CSAAGTSGGAPDTQYF TGCAGTGCTGCCGGTACTAGCGGGGGGGCCCCAGATACGCAGTATTTT
TRBJ2-5 few . TRBV11-2 CASSLELVEETQYF TGTGCCAGCAGCTTAGAACTGGTTGAGGAGACCCAGTACTTC
TRBJ2-2 . TRBD1 TRBV7-6 CASSRTGGGTGELFF TGTGCCAGCAGCCGGACAGGGGGGGGCACCGGGGAGCTGTTTTTT